This is a list of T cell receptor beta chains from one sample in a study of T cell responses to AZD1222 COVID-19 vaccine. Some clones are missing from TCRdb's copy, which holds only in-frame ones; the method was immunoSEQ multiplex PCR. The data contain roughly 100,000 clones, about nine tenths of them singletons. Sequenced material: peripheral blood, taken on day 0 of AZD1222 vaccination. Source of these receptors: an adult in good health. Each CDR3 is given with its conserved first and last residue. A D gene is named only where the DNA matches it firmly. A row's size may be missing; if present it is once, few, many or a size class.

J gene: TRBJ2-7
V gene: TRBV28
CDR3 length: 15
clone size: .
D gene: .
CDR3 DNA: TGTGCCAGCAGTTTAACGCAGGGGAGACAAGGCGAGCAGTACTTC
CDR3 protein: CASSLTQGRQGEQYF

J gene: TRBJ2-2
V gene: TRBV5-1
CDR3 length: 13
clone size: .
D gene: .
CDR3 DNA: TGCGCCAGCAGCTTGGCGGAAGCCGGGGAGCTGTTTTTT
CDR3 protein: CASSLAEAGELFF

J gene: TRBJ1-1
V gene: TRBV19
CDR3 length: 14
clone size: .
D gene: TRBD1
CDR3 DNA: TGTGCCAGTAGTTTGGACAGGGGAGGTACTGAAGCTTTCTTT
CDR3 protein: CASSLDRGGTEAFF

J gene: TRBJ2-7
V gene: TRBV9
CDR3 length: 13
clone size: .
D gene: .
CDR3 DNA: TGTGCCAGCAGCGTATTCCCGTCCCACGAGCAGTACTTC
CDR3 protein: CASSVFPSHEQYF

J gene: TRBJ2-1
V gene: TRBV5-1
CDR3 length: 17
clone size: .
D gene: TRBD2
CDR3 DNA: TGCGCCAGCAGCCCGGGGCAAGGCGGGGGTACTTACAATGAGCAGTTCTTC
CDR3 protein: CASSPGQGGGTYNEQFF

J gene: TRBJ2-7
V gene: TRBV9
CDR3 length: 14
clone size: .
D gene: .
CDR3 DNA: TGTGCCAGCAGCGTAGTGGGGGGCTCCTACGAGCAGTACTTC
CDR3 protein: CASSVVGGSYEQYF

J gene: TRBJ2-7
V gene: TRBV12-3/TRBV12-4
CDR3 length: 13
clone size: .
D gene: .
CDR3 DNA: TGTGCCAGCAGTTTAGACAGTTTTTACGAGCAGTACTTC
CDR3 protein: CASSLDSFYEQYF

J gene: TRBJ2-3
V gene: TRBV2
CDR3 length: 12
clone size: .
D gene: .
CDR3 DNA: TGTGCCAGCTCGGAGCGCACAGATACGCAGTATTTT
CDR3 protein: CASSERTDTQYF

J gene: TRBJ1-4
V gene: TRBV7-2
CDR3 length: 16
clone size: .
D gene: TRBD1
CDR3 DNA: TGTGCCAGCAGCTTTCCTCGACAGGGAACTAATGAAAAACTGTTTTTT
CDR3 protein: CASSFPRQGTNEKLFF

J gene: TRBJ2-7
V gene: TRBV11-3
CDR3 length: 15
clone size: .
D gene: TRBD1
CDR3 DNA: TGTGCCAGCAGCTTTGGGACAGGGGAAAACTACGAGCAGTACTTC
CDR3 protein: CASSFGTGENYEQYF

J gene: TRBJ2-5
V gene: TRBV13
CDR3 length: 17
clone size: .
D gene: TRBD2
CDR3 DNA: TGTGCCAGCAGCTCCCGAGGACTAGCGGGGGACCAAGAGACCCAGTACTTC
CDR3 protein: CASSSRGLAGDQETQYF

J gene: TRBJ2-5
V gene: TRBV7-3
CDR3 length: 15
clone size: .
D gene: .
CDR3 DNA: TGTGCCAGCAGCTCACTAGGGGGGCGACGTCAGACCCAGTACTTC
CDR3 protein: CASSSLGGRRQTQYF

J gene: TRBJ2-7
V gene: TRBV18
CDR3 length: 18
clone size: .
D gene: .
CDR3 DNA: TGTGCCAGCTCACCTATATTGGTCAGGGACTTGCTGTTGGGCGAGCAGTACTTC
CDR3 protein: CASSPILVRDLLLGEQYF

J gene: TRBJ2-7
V gene: TRBV25-1
CDR3 length: 12
clone size: .
D gene: .
CDR3 DNA: TGTGCCACCCAGGCGGACAGTCAATCGCAGTACTTC
CDR3 protein: CATQADSQSQYF

J gene: TRBJ1-2
V gene: TRBV7-2
CDR3 length: 15
clone size: .
D gene: .
CDR3 DNA: TGTGCCAGCACCCCGGGTAGGGTATTTGACTATGGCTACACCTTC
CDR3 protein: CASTPGRVFDYGYTF

J gene: TRBJ2-1
V gene: TRBV5-1
CDR3 length: 15
clone size: .
D gene: TRBD1
CDR3 DNA: TGCGCCAGCAGCTTTTGGGACAGGGACTACAATGAGCAGTTCTTC
CDR3 protein: CASSFWDRDYNEQFF

J gene: TRBJ1-1
V gene: TRBV5-6
CDR3 length: 15
clone size: .
D gene: TRBD1
CDR3 DNA: TGTGCCAGCAGCATAAGGGACAGGCTGGGCACTGAAGCTTTCTTT
CDR3 protein: CASSIRDRLGTEAFF

J gene: TRBJ1-4
V gene: TRBV19
CDR3 length: 15
clone size: few
D gene: .
CDR3 DNA: TGTGCCAGTAGTGATTACGACTCGAGTTATGAAAAACTGTTTTTT
CDR3 protein: CASSDYDSSYEKLFF

J gene: TRBJ2-3
V gene: TRBV5-1
CDR3 length: 16
clone size: .
D gene: TRBD2
CDR3 DNA: TGCGCCAGCAGCCCGGGGACTAGCCCTAGCACAGATACGCAGTATTTT
CDR3 protein: CASSPGTSPSTDTQYF

J gene: TRBJ2-2
V gene: TRBV19
CDR3 length: 14
clone size: .
D gene: .
CDR3 DNA: TGTGCCAGTAGAACGACCCCCCAGGCCGGGGAGCTGTTTTTT
CDR3 protein: CASRTTPQAGELFF

J gene: TRBJ2-3
V gene: TRBV30
CDR3 length: 16
clone size: .
D gene: TRBD2
CDR3 DNA: TGTGCCTGGAGTGTATTTGCGGGGGGGCGTTCAGATACGCAGTATTTT
CDR3 protein: CAWSVFAGGRSDTQYF

J gene: TRBJ2-3
V gene: TRBV4-1
CDR3 length: 19
clone size: .
D gene: .
CDR3 DNA: TGCGCCAGCAGCCCTCAAATCGCGTCGGTGGGGGGGCGGTCAGATACGCAGTATTTT
CDR3 protein: CASSPQIASVGGRSDTQYF

J gene: TRBJ2-1
V gene: TRBV28
CDR3 length: 13
clone size: .
D gene: .
CDR3 DNA: TGTGCCAGCAGACAGGGAGGGAACAATGAGCAGTTCTTC
CDR3 protein: CASRQGGNNEQFF

J gene: TRBJ1-4
V gene: TRBV15
CDR3 length: 15
clone size: .
D gene: .
CDR3 DNA: TGTGCCACCAGCAACAGACAGCAGCTTAATGAAAAACTGTTTTTT
CDR3 protein: CATSNRQQLNEKLFF

J gene: TRBJ2-1
V gene: TRBV19
CDR3 length: 17
clone size: .
D gene: TRBD1
CDR3 DNA: TGTGCCAGTAGTACTGGACAGGGCCAACTTTTCTACAATGAGCAGTTCTTC
CDR3 protein: CASSTGQGQLFYNEQFF

J gene: TRBJ1-5
V gene: TRBV4-1
CDR3 length: 15
clone size: .
D gene: .
CDR3 DNA: TGCGCCAGCAGCCAGGGGACACTTAGCAATCAGCCCCAGCATTTT
CDR3 protein: CASSQGTLSNQPQHF

J gene: TRBJ2-2
V gene: TRBV6-5
CDR3 length: 15
clone size: few
D gene: TRBD1
CDR3 DNA: TGTGCCAGCAGTAGAGAGACAGGGGGAACCGGGGAGCTGTTTTTT
CDR3 protein: CASSRETGGTGELFF

J gene: TRBJ1-1
V gene: TRBV13
CDR3 length: 14
clone size: .
D gene: TRBD1
CDR3 DNA: TGTGCCAGCAGCTCGACAGGGGGGAACACTGAAGCTTTCTTT
CDR3 protein: CASSSTGGNTEAFF

J gene: TRBJ1-1
V gene: TRBV7-2
CDR3 length: 13
clone size: .
D gene: .
CDR3 DNA: TGTGCCAGCAGCGGAGGTATCGGGGATGAAGCTTTCTTT
CDR3 protein: CASSGGIGDEAFF

J gene: TRBJ1-2
V gene: TRBV10-3
CDR3 length: 14
clone size: .
D gene: .
CDR3 DNA: TGTGCCATCGCGACGGGGGGCTACGGCTATGGCTACACCTTC
CDR3 protein: CAIATGGYGYGYTF

J gene: TRBJ1-1
V gene: TRBV6-4
CDR3 length: 13
clone size: .
D gene: .
CDR3 DNA: TGTGCCAGCAGTGATGAGATGGACGGTGAAGCTTTCTTT
CDR3 protein: CASSDEMDGEAFF

J gene: TRBJ1-4
V gene: TRBV30
CDR3 length: 12
clone size: .
D gene: .
CDR3 DNA: TGTGCCTGGAGTGTGGGCAATGAAAAACTGTTTTTT
CDR3 protein: CAWSVGNEKLFF

J gene: TRBJ1-6
V gene: TRBV18
CDR3 length: 16
clone size: .
D gene: TRBD1
CDR3 DNA: TGTGCCAGCTCACTGAACCGGGACAGGGCCAATTCACCCCTCCACTTT
CDR3 protein: CASSLNRDRANSPLHF

J gene: TRBJ1-1
V gene: TRBV6-2/TRBV6-3
CDR3 length: 17
clone size: .
D gene: TRBD1
CDR3 DNA: TGTGCCAGCAGTTACTCGACGACAGGGGCGTGGGGAACTGAAGCTTTCTTT
CDR3 protein: CASSYSTTGAWGTEAFF

J gene: TRBJ2-5
V gene: TRBV5-6
CDR3 length: 16
clone size: .
D gene: TRBD2
CDR3 DNA: TGTGCCAGCAGCAGCATACTAGCGGGGACTAAAGAGACCCAGTACTTC
CDR3 protein: CASSSILAGTKETQYF

J gene: TRBJ2-7
V gene: TRBV5-1
CDR3 length: 14
clone size: .
D gene: .
CDR3 DNA: TGCGCCAGCAGCTCCGACTTGGCTTCCTACGAGCAGTACTTC
CDR3 protein: CASSSDLASYEQYF

J gene: TRBJ1-5
V gene: TRBV7-2
CDR3 length: 14
clone size: few
D gene: .
CDR3 DNA: TGTGCCAGCAGCTTAAACACGGGAGGGCAGCCCCAGCATTTT
CDR3 protein: CASSLNTGGQPQHF

J gene: TRBJ1-1
V gene: TRBV4-1
CDR3 length: 15
clone size: .
D gene: .
CDR3 DNA: TGCGCCAGCAGCCAAAGAACGGGGATTTTCACTGAAGCTTTCTTT
CDR3 protein: CASSQRTGIFTEAFF

J gene: TRBJ1-1
V gene: TRBV21-1
CDR3 length: 13
clone size: .
D gene: .
CDR3 DNA: TGTGCCAGCAGCAAGGCGACAGTCACTGAAGCTTTCTTT
CDR3 protein: CASSKATVTEAFF

J gene: TRBJ2-2
V gene: TRBV6-5
CDR3 length: 15
clone size: .
D gene: .
CDR3 DNA: TGTGCCAGCACGTTGAGGGGGTTACTGTTCGGGGAGCTGTTTTTT
CDR3 protein: CASTLRGLLFGELFF

J gene: TRBJ2-1
V gene: TRBV10-1
CDR3 length: 12
clone size: .
D gene: .
CDR3 DNA: TGCGCCAGCAGCGACTTGTACAATGAGCAGTTCTTC
CDR3 protein: CASSDLYNEQFF